The rows below give T cell receptor beta chains drawn from one sample of a study of T cells in Graves' hyperthyroidism and ophthalmopathy. From the multiplex PCR reads, TCRdb called clonotypes with MiXCR, one entry per CDR3 protein. The table records fewer than 450,000 distinct CDR3 sequences, 15% to 20% of them present only once. The sample was blood. The origin of the receptors is a woman in her 30s with Graves' hyperthyroidism that later progressed to Graves' ophthalmopathy. The CDR3 runs from the conserved cysteine through the conserved F or W. A D gene is named only where the DNA matches it firmly. Some rows have no size entry. The others give once, few or many, or a class for an expanded clone.

clone size	V gene	J gene	D gene	CDR3 DNA	CDR3 protein
many	TRBV11-2	TRBJ1-3	.	TGTGCCAGCAGCTTACTAGGGGTGGCCGGCTCTGGAAACACCATATATTTT	CASSLLGVAGSGNTIYF
few	TRBV4-1	TRBJ2-3	.	TGCGCCAGCAGCCAAGCGGGGTTTCCATCAGATACGCAGTATTTT	CASSQAGFPSDTQYF
many	TRBV7-9	TRBJ2-7	.	TGTGCCAGCAGCTTCGGTTACCGCGAGCAGTACTTC	CASSFGYREQYF
many	TRBV11-2	TRBJ1-4	TRBD1	TGTGCCAGCAGCTATTCTGAACAGGGGTTTAATGAAAAACTGTTTTTT	CASSYSEQGFNEKLFF
many	TRBV2	TRBJ1-1	TRBD1	TGTGCCAGAAAGGACAGGGAGAGCACTGAAGCTTTCTTT	CARKDRESTEAFF
many	TRBV19	TRBJ2-7	TRBD2	TGTGCCAATCGGACTAGCGGGAGGCCACGACGCGCCTACGAGCAGTACTTC	CANRTSGRPRRAYEQYF
many	TRBV28	TRBJ2-1	TRBD2	TGTGCCAGCAGACAAGGCGGGAGGGTCGATAAGCAGTTCTTC	CASRQGGRVDKQFF
few	TRBV7-9	TRBJ2-3	TRBD2	TGTGCCACCTCGACTAGCGGGGACCTCACAGATACGCAGTATTTT	CATSTSGDLTDTQYF
once	TRBV6-1	TRBJ1-2	TRBD1	TGTGCCAGCAGTGGGGGGACAGGGGCTAACTATGGCTACACCTTC	CASSGGTGANYGYTF
many	TRBV3-1	TRBJ2-1	TRBD2	TGTGCCAGCAGCCCCGGACTAGCGGGCTACAATGAGCAGTTCTTC	CASSPGLAGYNEQFF
many	TRBV28	TRBJ1-1	TRBD1	TGTGCCAGCAGTTTCGAACAGACAGGGGAAGCTTTCTTT	CASSFEQTGEAFF
many	TRBV29-1	TRBJ2-3	.	TGCAGCGTTACGGACAGCACAGATACGCAGTATTTT	CSVTDSTDTQYF
.	TRBV4-1	TRBJ2-4	.	TGCGCCAGCATGGACGCGGGCGGCAAAAACATTCAGTACTTC	CASMDAGGKNIQYF
few	TRBV5-4	TRBJ2-1	TRBD2	TGTGCCAGCAGCCAAGCCGGGGGGATTTTCTACAATGAGCAGTTCTTC	CASSQAGGIFYNEQFF
many	TRBV28	TRBJ2-1	TRBD1	TGTGCCAGCAGTTTACCCGACAGGGTTTCGGGTAATGAGCAGTTCTTC	CASSLPDRVSGNEQFF
few	TRBV4-1	TRBJ1-5	.	TGCGCCAGCAGCCCGACAGTGGGGAGTCATGGCAATCAGCCCCAGCATTTT	CASSPTVGSHGNQPQHF
many	TRBV29-1	TRBJ2-5	.	TGCAGCGTTCTCTCGGAGACCCAGTACTTC	CSVLSETQYF
.	TRBV6-1	TRBJ1-4	.	TGTGCCAGCAGTCTCGACAGCTATAATGAAAAACTGTTTTTT	CASSLDSYNEKLFF
many	TRBV3-1	TRBJ2-7	TRBD2	TGTGCCAGCAGCCAAAGCCGGGGGGGGTCCTACGAGCAGTACTTC	CASSQSRGGSYEQYF
many	TRBV11-2	TRBJ2-1	.	TGTGCCAGCATCAGTTCGGCGACACCGGTCTACAATGAGCAGTTCTTC	CASISSATPVYNEQFF
once	TRBV11-2	TRBJ2-7	TRBD2	TGTGCCAGCTCATTTCGGGAGGGCTACGAGCAGTACTTC	CASSFREGYEQYF
.	TRBV15	TRBJ2-6	.	TGTGCCACCAGCATGCTCGGAGCCCCTGGGGCCAACGTCCTGACTTTC	CATSMLGAPGANVLTF
many	TRBV29-1	TRBJ2-5	TRBD1	TGCAGCTTGGGGCCGGGACAGGGGCCAGAGACCCAGTACTTC	CSLGPGQGPETQYF
few	TRBV6-1	TRBJ1-5	.	TGTGCCAGCTGGCAGGGGCGACCCGCAGGCAATCAGCCCCAGCATTTT	CASWQGRPAGNQPQHF
.	TRBV20-1	TRBJ2-7	TRBD2	TGCAGTGCTGACGGGACTAGGACTAGCGGGTGCGAGCAGTACTTC	CSADGTRTSGCEQYF
few	TRBV6-1	TRBJ2-2	TRBD2	TGTGCCAGCAGTTCCCTAGCGGGCGTAATAGGGGACACCGGGGAGCTGTTTTTT	CASSSLAGVIGDTGELFF
few	TRBV3-1	TRBJ1-1	TRBD1	TGTGCCAGCAGCCAACCTTGGACAGGGGGGACTGAAGCTTCCTTT	CASSQPWTGGTEASF
few	TRBV7-8	TRBJ2-1	TRBD1	TGTGCCAGCAGCTTAGGGACAGGGCTTAATGAGCAGTTCTTC	CASSLGTGLNEQFF
many	TRBV27	TRBJ2-1	TRBD1	TGTGCCAGCAGCTACGTCCGGGACAGGGTAAATGAGCAGTTCTTC	CASSYVRDRVNEQFF
.	TRBV19	TRBJ1-2	.	TGTGCCAGTAGTATCCCCGACAGTGGGGGATTCAACTATGGCTACACCTTC	CASSIPDSGGFNYGYTF
.	TRBV20-1	TRBJ1-1	.	TGCAGTGCTCATTTTTTAACTGAAGCTTTCTTT	CSAHFLTEAFF
many	TRBV2	TRBJ2-5	.	TGTGCCAGCAGTGAACAAATCGGGACCCAGTACTTC	CASSEQIGTQYF
.	TRBV4-1	TRBJ1-2	.	TGCGCCAGCAGCCAAGAGGTTCTGCGTGGCTACACCTTC	CASSQEVLRGYTF
.	TRBV4-1	TRBJ1-1	.	TGCGCCAGCAGCCAAGATATTAAGGCCGAAGCTTTCTTT	CASSQDIKAEAFF
.	TRBV19	TRBJ2-1	.	TGTGCCAGTAGTCCAAGCCCCCGGCAGGTTGTCGGTGAGCAGTTCTTC	CASSPSPRQVVGEQFF
many	TRBV7-9	TRBJ2-3	TRBD2	TGTGCCAGCAGCTCGGGACCGCGGGGGGATACGCAGTATTTT	CASSSGPRGDTQYF